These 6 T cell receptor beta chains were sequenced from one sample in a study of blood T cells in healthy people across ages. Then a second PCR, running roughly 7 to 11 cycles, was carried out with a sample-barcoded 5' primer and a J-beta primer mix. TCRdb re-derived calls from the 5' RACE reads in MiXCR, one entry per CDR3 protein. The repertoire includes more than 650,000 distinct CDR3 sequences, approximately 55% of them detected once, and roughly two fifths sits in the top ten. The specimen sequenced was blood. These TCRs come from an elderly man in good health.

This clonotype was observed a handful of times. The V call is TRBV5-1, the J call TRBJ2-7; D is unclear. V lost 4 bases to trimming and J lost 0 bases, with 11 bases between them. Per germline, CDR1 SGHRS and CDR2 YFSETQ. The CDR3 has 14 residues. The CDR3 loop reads CASSPDPSSYEQYF. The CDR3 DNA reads TGCGCCAGCAGCCCAGACCCGAGCTCCTACGAGCAGTACTTC. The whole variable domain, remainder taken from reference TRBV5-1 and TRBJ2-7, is KAGVTQTPRYLIKTRGQQVTLSCSPISGHRSVSWYQQTPGQGLQFLFEYFSETQRNKGNFPGRFSGRQFSNSRSEMNVSTLELGDSALYLCASSPDPSSYEQYFGPGTRLTVT.

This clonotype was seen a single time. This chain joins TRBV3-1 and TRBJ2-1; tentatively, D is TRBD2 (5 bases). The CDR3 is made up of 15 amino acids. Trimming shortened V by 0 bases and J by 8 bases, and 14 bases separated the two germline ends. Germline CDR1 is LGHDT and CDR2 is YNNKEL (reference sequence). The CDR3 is CASSQEVRTGYEQFF. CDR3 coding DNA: TGTGCCAGCAGCCAAGAAGTCCGCACGGGGTATGAGCAGTTCTTC.

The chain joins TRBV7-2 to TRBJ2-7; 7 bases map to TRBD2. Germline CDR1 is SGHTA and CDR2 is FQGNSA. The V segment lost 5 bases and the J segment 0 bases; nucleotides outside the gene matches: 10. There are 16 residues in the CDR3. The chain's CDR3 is CASSLLTSAYSYEQYF. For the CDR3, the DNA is TGTGCCAGCAGCCTCCTTACTAGCGCCTACTCCTACGAGCAGTACTTC. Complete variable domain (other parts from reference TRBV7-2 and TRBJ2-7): GAGVSQSPSNKVTEKGKDVELRCDPISGHTALYWYRQSLGQGLEFLIYFQGNSAPDKSGLPSDRFSAERTGGSVSTLTIQRTQQEDSAVYLCASSLLTSAYSYEQYFGPGTRLTVT.

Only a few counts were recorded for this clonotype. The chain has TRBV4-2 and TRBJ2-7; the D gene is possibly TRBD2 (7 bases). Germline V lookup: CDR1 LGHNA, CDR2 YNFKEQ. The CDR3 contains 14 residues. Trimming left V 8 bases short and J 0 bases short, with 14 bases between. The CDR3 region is CASATGGASYEQYF. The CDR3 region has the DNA TGTGCCAGCGCGACGGGGGGCGCCTCCTACGAGCAGTACTTC.

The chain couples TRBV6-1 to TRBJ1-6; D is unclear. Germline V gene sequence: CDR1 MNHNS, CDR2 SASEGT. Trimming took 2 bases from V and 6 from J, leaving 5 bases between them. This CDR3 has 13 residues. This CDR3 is CASSEQRNSPLHF. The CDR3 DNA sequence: TGTGCCAGCAGTGAACAGCGTAATTCACCCCTCCACTTT.

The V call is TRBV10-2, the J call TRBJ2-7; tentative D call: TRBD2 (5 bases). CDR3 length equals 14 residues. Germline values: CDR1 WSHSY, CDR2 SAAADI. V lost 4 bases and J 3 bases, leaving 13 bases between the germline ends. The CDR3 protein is CASSGGSQHYEQYF. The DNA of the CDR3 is TGCGCCAGCAGTGGAGGGAGTCAGCACTACGAGCAGTACTTC.